This T cell receptor (beta chain) emerged from a study of blood T cells in healthy people across ages. Note on this clonotype: The antigen remains undetermined.

General study findings and limits: Researchers deemed the diversity estimates from one million T cells underestimates. Unsorted PBMCs ruled out conclusive naive versus antigen-experienced comparison.

Primers used in a second PCR of about 7 to 11 cycles were a sample-barcoded 5' primer and a J-beta primer mix. Each cDNA was tagged by a template-switch adaptor containing 12 random nucleotides. One entry per CDR3 protein, called by TCRdb with MiXCR from the 5' RACE reads. Of about 1.6 million distinct CDR3 sequences listed, 30% to 40% were seen once; the top ten hold around 11%. Those donating, healthy Caucasian individuals from Russia, were aged roughly 6 to 100. The germline V gene encodes CDR1 ENHRY and CDR2 SYGVKD. The V end lost 0 bases, the J end lost 7 bases, and 9 bases lay between the germline ends. CDR3 length: 13 residues.

The material sequenced was blood. The chain employs TRBV10-3 and TRBJ1-1, with D perhaps matching TRBD1 (6 bases). This TCR came from a woman in her twenties or thirties in good health. The CDR3 reads CAISESRDNEAFF. DNA of the CDR3: TGTGCCATCAGTGAGTCCCGGGACAATGAAGCTTTCTTT.